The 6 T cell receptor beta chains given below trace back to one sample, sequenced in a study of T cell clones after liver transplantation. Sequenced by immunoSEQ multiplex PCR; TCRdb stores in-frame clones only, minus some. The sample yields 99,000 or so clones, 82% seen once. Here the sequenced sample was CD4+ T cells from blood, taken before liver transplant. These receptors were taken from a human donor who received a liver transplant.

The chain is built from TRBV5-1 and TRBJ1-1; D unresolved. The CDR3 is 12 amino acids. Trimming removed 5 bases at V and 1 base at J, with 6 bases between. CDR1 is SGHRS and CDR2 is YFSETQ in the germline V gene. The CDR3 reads CASREENTEAFF. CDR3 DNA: TGCGCCAGCAGGGAAGAGAACACTGAAGCTTTCTTT.

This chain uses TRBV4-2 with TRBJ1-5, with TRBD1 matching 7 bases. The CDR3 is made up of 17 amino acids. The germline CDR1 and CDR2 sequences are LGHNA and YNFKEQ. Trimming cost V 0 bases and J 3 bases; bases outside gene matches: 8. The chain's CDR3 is CASSQDRAQGLNQPQHF. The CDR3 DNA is TGTGCCAGCAGCCAAGATAGGGCACAGGGGCTCAATCAGCCCCAGCATTTT.

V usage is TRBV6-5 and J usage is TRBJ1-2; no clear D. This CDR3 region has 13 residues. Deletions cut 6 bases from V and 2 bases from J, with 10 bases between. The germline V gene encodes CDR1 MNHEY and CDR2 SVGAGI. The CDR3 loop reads CASRDYSNYGYTF. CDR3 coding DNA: TGTGCCAGCAGGGACTATTCCAACTATGGCTACACCTTC.

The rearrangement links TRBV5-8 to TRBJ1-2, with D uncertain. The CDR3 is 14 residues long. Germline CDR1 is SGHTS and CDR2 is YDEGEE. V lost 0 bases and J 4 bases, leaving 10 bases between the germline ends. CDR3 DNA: TGTGCCAGCAGCTTGGCCCAGGCCTTCTATGGCTACACCTTC. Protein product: CASSLAQAFYGYTF.

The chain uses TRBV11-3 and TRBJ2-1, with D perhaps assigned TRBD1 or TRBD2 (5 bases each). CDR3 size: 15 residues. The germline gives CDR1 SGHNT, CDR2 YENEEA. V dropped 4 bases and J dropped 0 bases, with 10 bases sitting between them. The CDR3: CASSSDTSSYNEQFF. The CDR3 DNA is TGTGCCAGCAGCTCGGACACTAGCTCCTACAATGAGCAGTTCTTC. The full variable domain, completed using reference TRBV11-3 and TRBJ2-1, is EAGVVQSPRYKIIEKKQPVAFWCNPISGHNTLYWYLQNLGQGPELLIRYENEEAVDDSQLPKDRFSAERLKGVDSTLKIQPAELGDSAVYLCASSSDTSSYNEQFFGPGTRLTVL.

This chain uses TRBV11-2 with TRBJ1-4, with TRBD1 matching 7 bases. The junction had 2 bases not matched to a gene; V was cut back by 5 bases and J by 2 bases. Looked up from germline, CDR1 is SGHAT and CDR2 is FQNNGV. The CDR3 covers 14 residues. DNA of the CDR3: TGTGCCAGCAGCCGGGGACAGACTAATGAAAAACTGTTTTTT. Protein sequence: CASSRGQTNEKLFF.